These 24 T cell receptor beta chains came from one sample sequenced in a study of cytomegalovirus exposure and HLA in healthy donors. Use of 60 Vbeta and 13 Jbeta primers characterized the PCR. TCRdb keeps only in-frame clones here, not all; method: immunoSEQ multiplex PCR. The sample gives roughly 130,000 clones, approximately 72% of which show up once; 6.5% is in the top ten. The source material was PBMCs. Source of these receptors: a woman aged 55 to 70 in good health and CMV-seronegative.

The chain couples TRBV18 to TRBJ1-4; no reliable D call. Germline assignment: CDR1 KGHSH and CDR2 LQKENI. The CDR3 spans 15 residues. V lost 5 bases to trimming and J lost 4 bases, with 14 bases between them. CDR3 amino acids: CASSYSATRNEKLFF. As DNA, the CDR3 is TGTGCCAGCTCATATTCCGCTACCCGTAATGAAAAACTGTTTTTT.

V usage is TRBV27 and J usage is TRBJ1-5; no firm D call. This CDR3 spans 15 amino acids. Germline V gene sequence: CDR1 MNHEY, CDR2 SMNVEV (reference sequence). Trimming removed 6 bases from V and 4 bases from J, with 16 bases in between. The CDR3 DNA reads TGTGCCAGCAGCGGGATTGGACGGGGAAATCAGCCCCAGCATTTT. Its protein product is CASSGIGRGNQPQHF.

CDR3 amino acids: CASSQDWGQGTGEKLFF. CDR3 coding DNA: TGCGCCAGCAGCCAAGATTGGGGACAAGGTACTGGAGAAAAACTGTTTTTT. This chain uses TRBV4-3 with TRBJ1-4, with a weak D call TRBD1 (6 bases). The CDR3 has 17 amino acids. V was shortened by 0 bases and J by 8 bases, with 19 bases between the two germline ends. In germline, CDR1 is LGHNA, CDR2 YSLEER.

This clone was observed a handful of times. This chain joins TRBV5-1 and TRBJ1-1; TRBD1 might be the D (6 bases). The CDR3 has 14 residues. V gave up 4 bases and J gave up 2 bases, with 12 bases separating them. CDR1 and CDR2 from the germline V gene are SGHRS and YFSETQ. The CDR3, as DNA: TGCGCCAGCAGCACACAGGGCGCCAACACTGAAGCTTTCTTT. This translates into CASSTQGANTEAFF. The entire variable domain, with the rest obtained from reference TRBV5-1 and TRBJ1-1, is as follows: KAGVTQTPRYLIKTRGQQVTLSCSPISGHRSVSWYQQTPGQGLQFLFEYFSETQRNKGNFPGRFSGRQFSNSRSEMNVSTLELGDSALYLCASSTQGANTEAFFGQGTRLTVV.

Here the CDR3 DNA reads TGTGCCAGCAGCTTAGGACTAGCGTCAGATACGCAGTATTTT. Its translation is CASSLGLASDTQYF. V gene TRBV7-3 combines with J gene TRBJ2-3, with 9 bases matching TRBD2. This CDR3 has 14 residues. Germline trimming cut 2 bases from V and 4 bases from J; bases unmatched to any gene: 1. Germline loops: CDR1 SGHTA, CDR2 FQGTGA.

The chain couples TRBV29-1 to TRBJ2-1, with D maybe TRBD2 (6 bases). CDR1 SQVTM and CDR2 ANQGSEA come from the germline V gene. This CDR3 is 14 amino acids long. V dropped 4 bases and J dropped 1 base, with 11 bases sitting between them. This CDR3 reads CSVGGGISYNEQFF. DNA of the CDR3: TGCAGCGTTGGTGGCGGGATATCCTACAATGAGCAGTTCTTC.

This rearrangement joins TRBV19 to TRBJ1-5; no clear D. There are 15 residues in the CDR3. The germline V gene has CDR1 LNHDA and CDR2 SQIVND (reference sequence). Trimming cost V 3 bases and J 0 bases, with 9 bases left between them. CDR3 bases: TGTGCCAGTAGTATCTCCGGGTCTAGCAATCAGCCCCAGCATTTT. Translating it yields CASSISGSSNQPQHF.

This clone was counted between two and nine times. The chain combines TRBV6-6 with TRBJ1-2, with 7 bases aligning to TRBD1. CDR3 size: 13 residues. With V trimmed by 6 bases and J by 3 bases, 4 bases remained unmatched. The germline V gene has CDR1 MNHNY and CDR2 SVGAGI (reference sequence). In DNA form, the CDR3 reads TGTGCCAGCAGCCCTACAGGGGACTATGGCTACACCTTC. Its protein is CASSPTGDYGYTF.

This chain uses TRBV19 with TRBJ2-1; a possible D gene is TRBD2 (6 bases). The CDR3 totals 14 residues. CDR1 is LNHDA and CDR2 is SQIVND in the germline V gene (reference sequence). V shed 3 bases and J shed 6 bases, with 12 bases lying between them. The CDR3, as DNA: TGTGCCAGTAGTATCACGGGAGCAAGCAATGAGCAGTTCTTC. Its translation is CASSITGASNEQFF.

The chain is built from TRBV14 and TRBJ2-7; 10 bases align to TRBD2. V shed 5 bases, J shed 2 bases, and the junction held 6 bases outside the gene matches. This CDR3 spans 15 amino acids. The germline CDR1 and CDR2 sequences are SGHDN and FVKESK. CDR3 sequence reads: CASSARLAGPYEQYF. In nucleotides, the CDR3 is TGTGCCAGCAGCGCCCGACTAGCGGGTCCCTACGAGCAGTACTTC.

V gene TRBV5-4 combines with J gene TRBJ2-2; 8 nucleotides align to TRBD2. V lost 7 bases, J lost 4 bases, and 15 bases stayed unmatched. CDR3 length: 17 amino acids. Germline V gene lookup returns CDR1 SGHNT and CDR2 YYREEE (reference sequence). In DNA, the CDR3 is TGTGCCAGCGCATTGAAGGGTAGCGGGGTTATCACCGGGGAGCTGTTTTTT. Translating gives CASALKGSGVITGELFF.

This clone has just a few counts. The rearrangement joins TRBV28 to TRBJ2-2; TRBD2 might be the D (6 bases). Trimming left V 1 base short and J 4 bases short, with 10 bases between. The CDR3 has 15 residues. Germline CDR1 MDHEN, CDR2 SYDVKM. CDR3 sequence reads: CASSLYRGSTGELFF. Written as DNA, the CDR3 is TGTGCCAGCAGTTTATACCGGGGGAGCACCGGGGAGCTGTTTTTT.

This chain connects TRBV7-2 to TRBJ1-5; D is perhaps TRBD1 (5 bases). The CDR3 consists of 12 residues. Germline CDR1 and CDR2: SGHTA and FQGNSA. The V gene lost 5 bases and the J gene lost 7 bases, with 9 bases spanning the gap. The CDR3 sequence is CASSGGGQPQHF. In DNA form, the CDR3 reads TGTGCCAGCAGCGGGGGGGGACAGCCCCAGCATTTT.

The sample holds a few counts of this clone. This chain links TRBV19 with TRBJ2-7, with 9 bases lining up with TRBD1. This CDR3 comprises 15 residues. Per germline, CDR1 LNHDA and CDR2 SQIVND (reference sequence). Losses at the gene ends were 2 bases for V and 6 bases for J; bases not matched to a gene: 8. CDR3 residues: CASSILGQGGVEQYF. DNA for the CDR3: TGTGCCAGTAGTATATTGGGACAGGGAGGCGTCGAGCAGTACTTC.

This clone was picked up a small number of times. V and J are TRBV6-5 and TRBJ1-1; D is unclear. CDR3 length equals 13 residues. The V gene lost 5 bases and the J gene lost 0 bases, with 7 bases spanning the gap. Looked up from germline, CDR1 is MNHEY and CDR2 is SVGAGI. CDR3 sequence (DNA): TGTGCCAGCAGTCCGTACATGAACACTGAAGCTTTCTTT. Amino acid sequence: CASSPYMNTEAFF.

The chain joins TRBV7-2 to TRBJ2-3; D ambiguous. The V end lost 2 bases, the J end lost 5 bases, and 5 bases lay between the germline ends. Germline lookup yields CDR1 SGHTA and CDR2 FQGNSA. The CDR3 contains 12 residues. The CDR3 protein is CASSLNRDTQYF. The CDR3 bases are TGTGCCAGCAGCTTAAACAGAGATACGCAGTATTTT.

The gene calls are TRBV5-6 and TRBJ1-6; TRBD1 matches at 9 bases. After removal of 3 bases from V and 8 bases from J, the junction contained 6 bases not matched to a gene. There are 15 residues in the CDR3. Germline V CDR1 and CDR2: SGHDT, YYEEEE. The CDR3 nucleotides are TGTGCCAGCAGCTACTACAGGGGGCAAGATTCACCCCTCCACTTT. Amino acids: CASSYYRGQDSPLHF.

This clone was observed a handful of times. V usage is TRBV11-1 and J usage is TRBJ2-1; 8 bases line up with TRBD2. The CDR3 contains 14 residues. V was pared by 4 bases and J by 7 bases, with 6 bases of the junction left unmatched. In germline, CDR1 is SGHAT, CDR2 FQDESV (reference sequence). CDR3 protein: CASSSRLAKNEQFF. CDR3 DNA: TGTGCCAGCAGCTCCCGACTAGCGAAGAATGAGCAGTTCTTC.

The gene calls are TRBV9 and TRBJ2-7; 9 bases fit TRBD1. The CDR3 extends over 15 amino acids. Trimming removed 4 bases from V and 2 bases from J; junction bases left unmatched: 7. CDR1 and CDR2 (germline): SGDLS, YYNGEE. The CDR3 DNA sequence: TGTGCCAGCAGCCCAGGGACAGGGTCCCCCTACGAGCAGTACTTC. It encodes CASSPGTGSPYEQYF.

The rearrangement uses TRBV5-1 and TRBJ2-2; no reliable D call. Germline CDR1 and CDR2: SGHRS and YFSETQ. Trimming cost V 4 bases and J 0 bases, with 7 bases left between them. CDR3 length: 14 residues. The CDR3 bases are TGCGCCAGCAGCGGGCAGACGAACACCGGGGAGCTGTTTTTT. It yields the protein CASSGQTNTGELFF. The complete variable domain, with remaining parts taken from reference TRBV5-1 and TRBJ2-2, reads KAGVTQTPRYLIKTRGQQVTLSCSPISGHRSVSWYQQTPGQGLQFLFEYFSETQRNKGNFPGRFSGRQFSNSRSEMNVSTLELGDSALYLCASSGQTNTGELFFGEGSRLTVL.

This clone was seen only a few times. DNA of the CDR3: TGTGCCAGTAGCAACTACATTTCCGGGACAGCAAACTATGGCTACACCTTC. Translated: CASSNYISGTANYGYTF. The chain links TRBV19 to TRBJ1-2, with TRBD1 identical over 7 bases. The J segment lost 2 bases and the V segment lost 6 bases, leaving 15 bases of the junction unmatched. CDR3 size: 17 residues. Germline-derived CDR1 and CDR2 are LNHDA and SQIVND (reference sequence).

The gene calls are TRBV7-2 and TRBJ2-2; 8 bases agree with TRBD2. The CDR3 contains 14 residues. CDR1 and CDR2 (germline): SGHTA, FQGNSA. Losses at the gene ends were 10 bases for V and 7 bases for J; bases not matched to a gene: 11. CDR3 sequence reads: CATSGGTTYGELFF. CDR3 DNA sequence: TGTGCCACCTCGGGGGGGACGACTTACGGGGAGCTGTTTTTT.

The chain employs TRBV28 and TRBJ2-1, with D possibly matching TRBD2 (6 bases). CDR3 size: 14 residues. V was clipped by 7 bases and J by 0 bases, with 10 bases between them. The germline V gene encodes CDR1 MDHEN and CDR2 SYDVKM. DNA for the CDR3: TGTGCCAGCACCTGGGGAGGCTCCTACAATGAGCAGTTCTTC. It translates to CASTWGGSYNEQFF. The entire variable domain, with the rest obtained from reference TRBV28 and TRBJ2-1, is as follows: DVKVTQSSRYLVKRTGEKVFLECVQDMDHENMFWYRQDPGLGLRLIYFSYDVKMKEKGDIPEGYSVSREKKERFSLILESASTNQTSMYLCASTWGGSYNEQFFGPGTRLTVL.

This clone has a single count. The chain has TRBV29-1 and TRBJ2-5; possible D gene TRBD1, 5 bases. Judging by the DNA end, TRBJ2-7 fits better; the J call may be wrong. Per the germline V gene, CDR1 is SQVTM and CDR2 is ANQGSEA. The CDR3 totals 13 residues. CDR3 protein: CSVAGPRRYEQYF. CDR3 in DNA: TGCAGCGTTGCAGGGCCTCGACGGTACGAGCAGTACTTC.